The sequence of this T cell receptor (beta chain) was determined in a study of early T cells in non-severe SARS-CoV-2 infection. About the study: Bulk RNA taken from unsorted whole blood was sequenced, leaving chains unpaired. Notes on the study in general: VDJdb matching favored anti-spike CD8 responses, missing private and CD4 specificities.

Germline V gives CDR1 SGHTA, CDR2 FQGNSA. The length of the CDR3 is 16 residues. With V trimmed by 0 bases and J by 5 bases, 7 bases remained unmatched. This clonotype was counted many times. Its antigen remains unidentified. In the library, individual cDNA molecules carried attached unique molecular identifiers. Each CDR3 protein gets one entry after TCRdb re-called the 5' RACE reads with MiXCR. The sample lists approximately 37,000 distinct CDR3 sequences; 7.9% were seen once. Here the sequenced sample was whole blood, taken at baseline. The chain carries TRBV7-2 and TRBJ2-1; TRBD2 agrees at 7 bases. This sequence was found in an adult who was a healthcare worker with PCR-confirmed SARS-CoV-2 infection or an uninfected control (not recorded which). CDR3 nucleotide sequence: TGTGCCAGCAGCTTAGCCCGCCTGGGGGGGAACAATGAGCAGTTCTTC. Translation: CASSLARLGGNNEQFF.